The rows below give T cell receptor beta chains drawn from one sample of a study of T cell responses to AZD1222 COVID-19 vaccine. Data came from immunoSEQ multiplex PCR; TCRdb stores just in-frame clones and leaves some out. The sample records 120,000 or so clones, roughly nine tenths being singletons. Sequenced here: peripheral blood, sampled on day 0 of AZD1222 vaccination. The source is an adult in good health. The CDR3 runs from the conserved cysteine through the conserved F or W. Each record gives: J gene, clone size, D gene, V gene, CDR3 protein, CDR3 DNA. D genes are given only for firm matches. Clone size is not always given. Where it is, it says once, few, many or a class for expanded clones.

TRBJ2-7 | once | TRBD2 | TRBV5-4 | CASSSLPGTSDTYEQYF | TGTGCCAGCAGTTCTCTCCCCGGGACTAGCGACACCTACGAGCAGTACTTC
TRBJ2-3 | once | TRBD2 | TRBV18 | CASSPLAGGITDTQYF | TGTGCCAGCTCACCTCTAGCGGGAGGGATTACAGATACGCAGTATTTT
TRBJ1-3 | . | . | TRBV5-1 | CASSLGVQSSGNTIYF | TGCGCCAGCAGCTTGGGGGTACAGTCCTCTGGAAACACCATATATTTT
TRBJ1-6 | . | TRBD1 | TRBV4-1 | CASSRQQGAQKSPLHF | TGCGCCAGCAGCCGACAACAGGGGGCGCAGAAGTCACCCCTCCACTTT
TRBJ2-3 | . | . | TRBV4-3 | CASSQAFADTQYF | TGCGCCAGCAGCCAAGCCTTCGCAGATACGCAGTATTTT
TRBJ2-1 | . | . | TRBV3-1/TRBV3-2 | CASSPPVRVSEQFF | TGTGCCAGCAGCCCCCCGGTGCGAGTAAGTGAGCAGTTCTTC
TRBJ2-7 | . | . | TRBV4-1 | CASSQVPHSYEQYF | TGCGCCAGCAGCCAAGTCCCCCACTCCTACGAGCAGTACTTC
TRBJ2-1 | . | TRBD2 | TRBV3-1/TRBV3-2 | CASSPGTSYDNEQFF | TGTGCCAGCAGCCCCGGGACTAGCTACGACAATGAGCAGTTCTTC
TRBJ1-5 | . | TRBD1 | TRBV27 | CASSLAGGNQPQHF | TGTGCCAGCAGTTTAGCAGGGGGAAATCAGCCCCAGCATTTT
TRBJ2-5 | . | . | TRBV3-1/TRBV3-2 | CASSQIRQETQYF | TGTGCCAGCAGCCAAATCCGACAAGAGACCCAGTACTTC
TRBJ2-1 | . | TRBD2 | TRBV7-9 | CASSEKGAGTNEQFF | TGTGCCAGCAGCGAAAAAGGAGCGGGGACCAATGAGCAGTTCTTC
TRBJ1-6 | . | . | TRBV18 | CASSQGFYNSPLHF | TGTGCCAGCTCACAGGGGTTCTATAATTCACCCCTCCACTTT
TRBJ2-7 | . | TRBD1 | TRBV27 | CASRGQGSSYEQYF | TGTGCCAGCCGAGGACAGGGGAGCTCCTACGAGCAGTACTTC
TRBJ2-7 | . | TRBD1 | TRBV5-1 | CASSLVGDRAYEQYF | TGCGCCAGCAGCTTGGTTGGGGACAGGGCCTACGAGCAGTACTTC
TRBJ1-2 | . | TRBD1 | TRBV6-5 | CASSLATTGTGGYTF | TGTGCCAGCAGTTTAGCGACCACCGGGACAGGTGGCTACACCTTC
TRBJ1-5 | . | . | TRBV6-5 | CASSMAGWNQPQHF | TGTGCCAGCAGCATGGCAGGGTGGAATCAGCCCCAGCATTTT
TRBJ2-7 | . | . | TRBV30 | CAWNRGSYEQYF | TGTGCCTGGAATAGGGGCTCCTACGAGCAGTACTTC
TRBJ1-1 | . | TRBD1 | TRBV4-3 | CASSQGVAGGTEAFF | TGCGCCAGCAGCCAAGGGGTGGCAGGGGGCACTGAAGCTTTCTTT
TRBJ1-2 | . | TRBD1 | TRBV27 | CASSVLGQGNGYTF | TGTGCCAGCAGTGTACTCGGACAGGGTAATGGCTACACCTTC
TRBJ2-2 | . | . | TRBV5-1 | CASSFGGPYTGELFF | TGCGCCAGCAGCTTCGGGGGGCCGTACACCGGGGAGCTGTTTTTT
TRBJ2-1 | . | . | TRBV6-2/TRBV6-3 | CASSYPGMGNEQFF | TGTGCCAGCAGTTACCCCGGGATGGGGAATGAGCAGTTCTTC
TRBJ2-7 | . | . | TRBV5-1 | CASSFDYEQYF | TGCGCCAGCAGCTTCGACTACGAGCAGTACTTC
TRBJ1-6 | . | . | TRBV12-3/TRBV12-4 | CASRSFGSPLHF | TGTGCCAGCAGGTCGTTCGGTTCACCCCTCCACTTT
TRBJ1-5 | . | . | TRBV3-1/TRBV3-2 | CASSHGGLGQPQHF | TGTGCCAGCAGCCACGGGGGGTTAGGTCAGCCCCAGCATTTT
TRBJ1-6 | . | . | TRBV30 | CAWGEQAGSPLHF | TGTGCCTGGGGGGAGCAAGCGGGTTCACCCCTCCACTTT
TRBJ2-5 | . | . | TRBV19 | CASSTGVGETQYF | TGTGCCAGTAGTACGGGGGTGGGAGAGACCCAGTACTTC
TRBJ1-1 | . | . | TRBV27 | CASSRPDTFLAFF | TGTGCCAGCAGCCGACCTGACACGTTCCTAGCTTTCTTT
TRBJ1-5 | . | . | TRBV3-1/TRBV3-2 | CASSSSRTARQPQHF | TGTGCCAGCAGCTCCTCTAGGACAGCGCGTCAGCCCCAGCATTTT
TRBJ2-7 | . | . | TRBV9 | CASSVAHTANEQYF | TGTGCCAGCAGCGTAGCTCACACAGCCAACGAGCAGTACTTC
TRBJ2-7 | . | . | TRBV5-1 | CASSPPSVGGGSYEQYF | TGCGCCAGCAGCCCACCGTCCGTAGGAGGAGGCTCCTACGAGCAGTACTTC
TRBJ1-2 | . | . | TRBV7-9 | CASSFVLLGDGYTF | TGTGCCAGCAGCTTCGTTCTTTTGGGGGATGGCTACACCTTC
TRBJ1-2 | . | TRBD1 | TRBV5-4 | CASSLGGTGSTGYTF | TGTGCCAGCAGCTTGGGGGGGACAGGGTCTACGGGCTACACCTTC
TRBJ2-1 | . | . | TRBV6-5 | CASSYSMSLSGEQFF | TGTGCCAGCAGTTACTCGATGAGTTTATCGGGTGAGCAGTTCTTC
TRBJ1-5 | . | TRBD1 | TRBV5-8 | CASSYQGVGNQPQHF | TGTGCCAGCAGTTATCAGGGGGTTGGCAATCAGCCCCAGCATTTT
TRBJ2-3 | . | TRBD1 | TRBV5-1 | CASSTQGARTDTQYF | TGCGCCAGCAGCACACAGGGGGCAAGAACAGATACGCAGTATTTT
TRBJ1-2 | . | . | TRBV6-5 | CASSRDQNSGYGYTF | TGTGCCAGCAGTAGGGACCAGAATTCCGGGTATGGCTACACCTTC
TRBJ2-2 | . | . | TRBV6-4 | CASRANTGELFF | TGTGCCAGTAGAGCGAACACCGGGGAGCTGTTTTTT
TRBJ2-3 | . | . | TRBV9 | CASTPGFTDTQYF | TGTGCCAGCACACCAGGGTTCACAGATACGCAGTATTTT
TRBJ2-1 | . | TRBD2 | TRBV5-1 | CASSLGLAGEGEQFF | TGCGCCAGCAGCTTAGGACTAGCGGGAGAAGGCGAGCAGTTCTTC
TRBJ1-5 | . | TRBD1 | TRBV6-5 | CAASTGGTNQPQHF | TGTGCCGCCTCGACAGGGGGCACCAATCAGCCCCAGCATTTT
TRBJ1-5 | . | TRBD1 | TRBV7-2 | CASSSNPGQQHF | TGTGCCAGCAGCTCTAACCCGGGACAGCAGCATTTT
TRBJ2-1 | . | TRBD2 | TRBV6-4 | CASSTAGSSYNEQFF | TGTGCCAGCAGTACAGCGGGAAGCTCCTACAATGAGCAGTTCTTC
TRBJ2-7 | . | TRBD2 | TRBV30 | CAWSPGRAVGYEQYF | TGTGCCTGGAGCCCAGGGAGGGCGGTAGGTTACGAGCAGTACTTC
TRBJ2-5 | once | . | TRBV4-1 | CASSLGIQETQYF | TGCGCCAGCAGCCTCGGGATTCAAGAGACCCAGTACTTC
TRBJ2-1 | . | TRBD2 | TRBV18 | CASSPKREGHEQFF | TGTGCCAGCTCACCGAAGCGGGAGGGCCATGAGCAGTTCTTC
TRBJ2-2 | . | TRBD1 | TRBV5-4 | CASSPGDSHTGELFF | TGTGCCAGCAGCCCAGGGGACAGCCACACCGGGGAGCTGTTTTTT
TRBJ1-5 | . | . | TRBV19 | CASSFSQGSQPQHF | TGTGCCAGTAGTTTTTCACAGGGAAGCCAGCCCCAGCATTTT